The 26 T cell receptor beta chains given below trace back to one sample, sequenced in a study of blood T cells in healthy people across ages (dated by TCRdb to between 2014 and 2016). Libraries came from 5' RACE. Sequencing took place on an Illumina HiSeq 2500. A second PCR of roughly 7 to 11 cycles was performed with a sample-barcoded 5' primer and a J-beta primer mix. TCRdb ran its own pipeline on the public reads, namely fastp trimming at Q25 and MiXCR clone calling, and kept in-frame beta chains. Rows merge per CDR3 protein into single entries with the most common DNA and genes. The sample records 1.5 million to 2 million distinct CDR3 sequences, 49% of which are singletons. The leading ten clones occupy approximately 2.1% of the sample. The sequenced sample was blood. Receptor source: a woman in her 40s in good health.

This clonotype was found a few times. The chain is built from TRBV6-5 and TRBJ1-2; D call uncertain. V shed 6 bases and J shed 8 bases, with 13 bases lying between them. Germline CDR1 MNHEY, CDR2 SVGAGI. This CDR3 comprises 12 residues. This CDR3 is CASRRTADGYTF. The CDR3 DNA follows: TGTGCCAGCAGGCGGACCGCGGACGGCTACACCTTC.

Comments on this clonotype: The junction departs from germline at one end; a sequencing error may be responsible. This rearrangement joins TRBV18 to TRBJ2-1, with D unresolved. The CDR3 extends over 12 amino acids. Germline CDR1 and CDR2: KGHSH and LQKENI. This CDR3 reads CASAPVWEEQFF. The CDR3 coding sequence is TGTGCCAGCGCACCTGTCTGGGAAGAGCAGTTCTTC.

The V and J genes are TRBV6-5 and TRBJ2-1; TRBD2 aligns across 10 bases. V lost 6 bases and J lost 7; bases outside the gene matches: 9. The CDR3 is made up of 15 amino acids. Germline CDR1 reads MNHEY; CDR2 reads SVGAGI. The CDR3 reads CASSPSGGAKNEQFF. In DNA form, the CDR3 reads TGTGCCAGCAGCCCCAGCGGGGGGGCGAAAAATGAGCAGTTCTTC.

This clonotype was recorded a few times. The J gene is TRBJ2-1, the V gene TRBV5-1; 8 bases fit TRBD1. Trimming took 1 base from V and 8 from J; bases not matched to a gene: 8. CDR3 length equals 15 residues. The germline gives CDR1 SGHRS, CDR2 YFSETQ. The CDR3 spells CASSLPVSGGDEQFF. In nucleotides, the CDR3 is TGCGCCAGCAGCTTGCCTGTCTCAGGGGGCGATGAGCAGTTCTTC.

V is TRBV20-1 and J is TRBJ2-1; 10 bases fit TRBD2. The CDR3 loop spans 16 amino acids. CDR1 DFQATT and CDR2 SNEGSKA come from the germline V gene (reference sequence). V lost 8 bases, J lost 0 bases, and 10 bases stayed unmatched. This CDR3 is CSFTASGGSSYNEQFF. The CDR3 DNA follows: TGCAGTTTCACGGCTAGCGGGGGAAGCTCCTACAATGAGCAGTTCTTC.

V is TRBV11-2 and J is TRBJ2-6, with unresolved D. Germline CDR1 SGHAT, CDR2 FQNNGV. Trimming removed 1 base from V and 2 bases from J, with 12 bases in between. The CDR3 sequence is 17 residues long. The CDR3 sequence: CASSLGMTMAGANVLTF. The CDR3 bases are TGTGCCAGCAGCTTAGGGATGACAATGGCTGGGGCCAACGTCCTGACTTTC.

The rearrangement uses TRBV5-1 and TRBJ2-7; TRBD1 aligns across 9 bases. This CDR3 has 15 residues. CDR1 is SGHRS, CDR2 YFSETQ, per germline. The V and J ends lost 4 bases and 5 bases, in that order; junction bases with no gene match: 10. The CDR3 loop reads CASSPGTGSYHEQYF. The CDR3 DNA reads TGCGCCAGCAGCCCCGGGACAGGGAGCTACCACGAGCAGTACTTC.

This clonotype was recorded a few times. For the CDR3, the DNA is TGCAGTGCTAGACTCTCCGGGACCCCTCAAGAGACCCAGTACTTC. This translates into CSARLSGTPQETQYF. V usage is TRBV20-1 and J usage is TRBJ2-5; D tentatively fits TRBD1 or TRBD2 (5 bases each). Trimming cost V 2 bases and J 2 bases, with 15 bases left between them. Per the germline V gene, CDR1 is DFQATT and CDR2 is SNEGSKA (reference sequence). The CDR3 is made up of 15 amino acids.

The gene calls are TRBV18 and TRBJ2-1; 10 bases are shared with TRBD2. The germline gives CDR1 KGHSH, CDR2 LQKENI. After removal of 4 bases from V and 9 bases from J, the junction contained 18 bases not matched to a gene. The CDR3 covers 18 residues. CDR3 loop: CASSRIASSGGAGIEQFF. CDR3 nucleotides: TGTGCCAGCTCACGGATCGCGAGCAGCGGGGGGGCCGGGATTGAGCAGTTCTTC.

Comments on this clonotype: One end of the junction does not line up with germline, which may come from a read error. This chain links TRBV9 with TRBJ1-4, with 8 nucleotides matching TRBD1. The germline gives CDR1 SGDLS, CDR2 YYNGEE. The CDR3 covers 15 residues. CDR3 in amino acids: CASNVGTGSNEKLFF. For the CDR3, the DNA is TGTGCCAGCAACGTAGGGACAGGAAGCAATGAAAAACTGTTTTTT.

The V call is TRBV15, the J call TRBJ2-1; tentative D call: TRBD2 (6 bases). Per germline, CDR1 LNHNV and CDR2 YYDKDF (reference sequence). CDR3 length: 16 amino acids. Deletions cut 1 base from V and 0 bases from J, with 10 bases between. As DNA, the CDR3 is TGTGCCACCAGCAGAGTTCGGGGGAGCTCCTACAATGAGCAGTTCTTC. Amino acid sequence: CATSRVRGSSYNEQFF.

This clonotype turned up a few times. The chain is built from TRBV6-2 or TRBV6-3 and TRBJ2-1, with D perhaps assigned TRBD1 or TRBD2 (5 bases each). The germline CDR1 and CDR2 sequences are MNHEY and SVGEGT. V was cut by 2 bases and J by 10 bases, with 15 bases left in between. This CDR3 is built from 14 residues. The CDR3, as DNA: TGTGCCAGCAGTTACGGGATCCTGAGGGGAGAGCAGTTCTTC. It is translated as CASSYGILRGEQFF.

The chain's CDR3 is CSAPPGQGLQETQYF. CDR3 DNA: TGCAGTGCTCCTCCGGGACAGGGCCTCCAAGAGACCCAGTACTTC. The genes are TRBV20-1 and TRBJ2-5, with 9 bases fitting TRBD1. Germline CDR1 reads DFQATT; CDR2 reads SNEGSKA (reference sequence). The CDR3 spans 15 residues. Trimming at V came to 5 bases and at J to 1 base, leaving 8 bases not matched to a gene.

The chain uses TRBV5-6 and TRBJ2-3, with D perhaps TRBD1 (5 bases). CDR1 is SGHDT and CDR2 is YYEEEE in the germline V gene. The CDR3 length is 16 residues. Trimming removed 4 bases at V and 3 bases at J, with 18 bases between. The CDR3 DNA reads TGTGCCAGCAGCCCCAGGGTGGTAGCCATTACAGATACGCAGTATTTT. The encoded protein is CASSPRVVAITDTQYF.

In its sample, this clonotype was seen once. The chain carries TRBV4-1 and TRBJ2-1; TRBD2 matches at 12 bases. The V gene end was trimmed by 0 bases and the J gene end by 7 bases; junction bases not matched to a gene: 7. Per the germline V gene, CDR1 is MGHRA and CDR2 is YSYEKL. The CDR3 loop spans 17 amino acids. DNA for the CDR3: TGCGCCAGCAGCCAAGATAGGCTAGCGGGGGGGCAGAATGAGCAGTTCTTC. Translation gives CASSQDRLAGGQNEQFF.

The chain's CDR3 is CASSIGGTKNIQYF. The DNA for the CDR3 is TGTGCCAGCAGTATTGGGGGGACCAAAAACATTCAGTACTTC. This rearrangement joins TRBV12-3 or TRBV12-4 to TRBJ2-4, with a possible D match to TRBD2 (6 bases). The CDR3 is 14 residues long. Trimming shortened V by 5 bases and J by 2 bases, and 10 bases separated the two germline ends.

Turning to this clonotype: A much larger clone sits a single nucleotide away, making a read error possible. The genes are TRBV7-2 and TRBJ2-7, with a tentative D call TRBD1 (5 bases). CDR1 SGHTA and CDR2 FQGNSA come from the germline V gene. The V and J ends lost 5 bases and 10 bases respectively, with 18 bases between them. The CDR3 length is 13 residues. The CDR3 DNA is TGTGCCAGCAGCCCCCGTAGGGAAGGGGCCCAGTACTTC. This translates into CASSPRREGAQYF.

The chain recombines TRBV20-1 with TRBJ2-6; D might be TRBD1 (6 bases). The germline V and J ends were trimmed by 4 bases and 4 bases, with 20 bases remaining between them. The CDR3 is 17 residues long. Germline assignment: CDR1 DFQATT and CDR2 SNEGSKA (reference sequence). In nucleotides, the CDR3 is TGCAGTGCTAAAAAAGGACAGAACCTGGGAGGGGCCAACGTCCTGACTTTC. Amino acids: CSAKKGQNLGGANVLTF.

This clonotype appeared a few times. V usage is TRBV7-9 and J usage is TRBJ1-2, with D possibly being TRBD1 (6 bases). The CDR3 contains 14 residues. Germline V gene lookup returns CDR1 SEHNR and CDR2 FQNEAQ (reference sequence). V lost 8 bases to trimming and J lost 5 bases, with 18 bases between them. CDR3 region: CASRPLDRSYGYTF. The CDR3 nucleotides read TGTGCCAGCCGCCCCCTGGACAGATCTTATGGCTACACCTTC.

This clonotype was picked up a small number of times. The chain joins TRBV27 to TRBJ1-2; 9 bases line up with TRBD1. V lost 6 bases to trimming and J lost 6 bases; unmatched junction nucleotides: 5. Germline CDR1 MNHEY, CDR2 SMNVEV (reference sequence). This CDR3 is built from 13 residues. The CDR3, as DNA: TGTGCCAGCAGGACCGGGACAGGGAATGGCTACACCTTC. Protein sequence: CASRTGTGNGYTF.

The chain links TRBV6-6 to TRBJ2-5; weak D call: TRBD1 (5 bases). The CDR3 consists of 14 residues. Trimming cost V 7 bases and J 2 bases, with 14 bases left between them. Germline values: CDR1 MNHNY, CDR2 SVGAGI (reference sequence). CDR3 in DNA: TGTGCCAGCAACCAGGGTATCGGGCAAGAGACCCAGTACTTC. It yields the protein CASNQGIGQETQYF.

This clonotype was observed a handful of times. CDR3 residues: CASSLTSGGQYNEQFF. The DNA for the CDR3 is TGCGCCAGCAGCTTGACTAGCGGGGGGCAGTACAATGAGCAGTTCTTC. The chain couples TRBV5-1 to TRBJ2-1, with TRBD2 identical over 12 bases. The CDR3 has 16 amino acids. Losses at the gene ends were 1 base for V and 4 bases for J; bases not matched to a gene: 3. Germline assignment: CDR1 SGHRS and CDR2 YFSETQ.

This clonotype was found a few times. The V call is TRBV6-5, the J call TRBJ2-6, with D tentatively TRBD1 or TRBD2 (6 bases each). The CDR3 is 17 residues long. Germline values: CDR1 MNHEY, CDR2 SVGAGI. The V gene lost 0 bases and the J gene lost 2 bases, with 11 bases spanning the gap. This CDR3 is CASSYSMGGTGANVLTF. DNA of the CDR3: TGTGCCAGCAGTTACTCGATGGGGGGCACTGGGGCCAACGTCCTGACTTTC.

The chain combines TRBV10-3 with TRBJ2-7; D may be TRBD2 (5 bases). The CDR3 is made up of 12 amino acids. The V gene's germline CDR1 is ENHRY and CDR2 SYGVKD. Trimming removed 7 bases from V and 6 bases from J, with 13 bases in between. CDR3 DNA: TGTGCCATCACTGCGGGCGGGCTCGAGCAGTACTTC. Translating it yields CAITAGGLEQYF.

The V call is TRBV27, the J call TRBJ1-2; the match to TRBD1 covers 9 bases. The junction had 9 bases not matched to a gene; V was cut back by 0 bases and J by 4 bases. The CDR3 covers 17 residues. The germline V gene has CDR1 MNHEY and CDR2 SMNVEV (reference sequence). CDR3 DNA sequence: TGTGCCAGCAGTTTATCGACCGGGACAGGGTCCCCCTATGGCTACACCTTC. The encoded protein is CASSLSTGTGSPYGYTF.

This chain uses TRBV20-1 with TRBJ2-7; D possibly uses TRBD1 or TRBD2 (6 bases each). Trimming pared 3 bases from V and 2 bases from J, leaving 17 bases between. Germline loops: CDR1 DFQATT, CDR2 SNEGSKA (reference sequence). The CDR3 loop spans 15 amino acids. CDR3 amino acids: CSASLGQRGPYEQYF. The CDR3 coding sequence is TGCAGTGCTAGCTTGGGACAACGGGGGCCCTACGAGCAGTACTTC.